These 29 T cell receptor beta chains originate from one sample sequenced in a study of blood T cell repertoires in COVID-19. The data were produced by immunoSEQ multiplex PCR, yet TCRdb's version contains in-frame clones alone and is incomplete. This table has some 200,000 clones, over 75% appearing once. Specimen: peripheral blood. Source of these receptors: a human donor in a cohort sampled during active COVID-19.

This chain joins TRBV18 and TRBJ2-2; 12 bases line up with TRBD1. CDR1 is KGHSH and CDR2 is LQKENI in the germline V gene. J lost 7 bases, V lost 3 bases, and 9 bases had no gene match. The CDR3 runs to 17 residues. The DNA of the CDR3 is TGTGCCAGCTCACCTGCCCGGGACAGGGGGCTAATCGGGGAGCTGTTTTTT. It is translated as CASSPARDRGLIGELFF.

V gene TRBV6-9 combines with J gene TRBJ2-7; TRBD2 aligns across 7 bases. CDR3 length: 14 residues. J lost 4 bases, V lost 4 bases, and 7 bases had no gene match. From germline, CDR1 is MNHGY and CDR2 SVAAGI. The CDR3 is CASSCAGVGYEQYF. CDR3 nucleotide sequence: TGTGCCAGCAGTTGTGCGGGAGTAGGATACGAGCAGTACTTC.

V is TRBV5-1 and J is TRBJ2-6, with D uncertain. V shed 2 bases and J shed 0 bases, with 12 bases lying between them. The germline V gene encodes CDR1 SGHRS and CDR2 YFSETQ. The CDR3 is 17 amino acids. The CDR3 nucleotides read TGCGCCAGCAGCTTCCTCGAGATGCTCTCTGGGGCCAACGTCCTGACTTTC. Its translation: CASSFLEMLSGANVLTF.

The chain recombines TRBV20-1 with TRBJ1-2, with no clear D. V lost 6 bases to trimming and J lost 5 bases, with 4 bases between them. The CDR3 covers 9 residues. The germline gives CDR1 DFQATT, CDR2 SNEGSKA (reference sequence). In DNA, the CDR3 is TGCAGTGCCCTTTATGGCTACACCTTC. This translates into CSALYGYTF.

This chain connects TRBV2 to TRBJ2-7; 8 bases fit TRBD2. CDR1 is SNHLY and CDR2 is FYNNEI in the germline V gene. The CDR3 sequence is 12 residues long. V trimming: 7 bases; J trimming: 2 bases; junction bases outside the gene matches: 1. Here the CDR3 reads CASNGGAYEQYF. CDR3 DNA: TGTGCCAGCAACGGGGGGGCCTACGAGCAGTACTTC.

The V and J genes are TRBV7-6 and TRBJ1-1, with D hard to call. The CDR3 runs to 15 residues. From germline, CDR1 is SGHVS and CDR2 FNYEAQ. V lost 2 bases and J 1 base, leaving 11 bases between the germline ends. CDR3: CASSLQGLANTEAFF. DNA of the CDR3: TGTGCCAGCAGCTTACAAGGACTCGCGAACACTGAAGCTTTCTTT.

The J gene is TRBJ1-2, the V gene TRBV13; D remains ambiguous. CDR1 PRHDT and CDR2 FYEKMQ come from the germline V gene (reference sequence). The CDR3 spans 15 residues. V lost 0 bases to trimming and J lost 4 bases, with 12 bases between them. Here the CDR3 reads CASSLGTLHLYGYTF. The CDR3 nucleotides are TGTGCCAGCAGCTTAGGGACTTTACACCTCTATGGCTACACCTTC. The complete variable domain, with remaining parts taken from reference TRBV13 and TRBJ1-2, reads AAGVIQSPRHLIKEKRETATLKCYPIPRHDTVYWYQQGPGQDPQFLISFYEKMQSDKGSIPDRFSAQQFSDYHSELNMSSLELGDSALYFCASSLGTLHLYGYTFGSGTRLTVV.

This CDR3 is CASGREFGNTIYF. The CDR3 coding sequence is TGTGCTAGTGGTCGAGAATTTGGAAACACCATATATTTT. This sequence joins TRBV12-5 and TRBJ1-3, with D unresolved. Germline CDR1 and CDR2: LGHNT and FRNRAP. The CDR3 extends over 13 amino acids. Trimming shortened V by 5 bases and J by 3 bases, and 8 bases separated the two germline ends.

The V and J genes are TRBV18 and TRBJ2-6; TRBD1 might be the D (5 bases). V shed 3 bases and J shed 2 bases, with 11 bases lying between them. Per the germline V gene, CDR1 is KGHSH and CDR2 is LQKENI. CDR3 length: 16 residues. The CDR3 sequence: CASSPAVRAGANVLTF. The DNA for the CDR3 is TGTGCCAGCTCACCTGCCGTCAGGGCTGGGGCCAACGTCCTGACTTTC. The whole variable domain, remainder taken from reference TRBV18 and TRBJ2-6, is NAGVMQNPRHLVRRRGQEARLRCSPMKGHSHVYWYRQLPEEGLKFMVYLQKENIIDESGMPKERFSAEFPKEGPSILRIQQVVRGDSAAYFCASSPAVRAGANVLTFGAGSRLTVL.

The CDR3 bases are TGTGCCAGCAGGGGACTAGCGGGAGGTCGGTACGAGCAGTACTTC. It encodes CASRGLAGGRYEQYF. V and J are TRBV7-9 and TRBJ2-7, with 15 positions matching TRBD2. Trimming at V came to 6 bases and at J to 4 bases, leaving 4 bases not matched to a gene. Germline V CDR1 and CDR2: SEHNR, FQNEAQ (reference sequence). This CDR3 has 15 residues.

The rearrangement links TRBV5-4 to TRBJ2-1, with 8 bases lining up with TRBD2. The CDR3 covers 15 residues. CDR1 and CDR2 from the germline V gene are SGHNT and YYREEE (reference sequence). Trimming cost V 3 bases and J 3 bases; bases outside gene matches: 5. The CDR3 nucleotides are TGTGCCAGCAGCTCCCAGCGGGAGATCTACAATGAGCAGTTCTTC. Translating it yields CASSSQREIYNEQFF.

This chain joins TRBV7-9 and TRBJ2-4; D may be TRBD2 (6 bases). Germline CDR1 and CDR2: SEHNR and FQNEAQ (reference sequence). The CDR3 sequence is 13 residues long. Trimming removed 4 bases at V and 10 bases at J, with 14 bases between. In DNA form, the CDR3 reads TGTGCCAGCAGCTCAAACACTGGAGGGATTCAGTACTTC. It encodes CASSSNTGGIQYF.

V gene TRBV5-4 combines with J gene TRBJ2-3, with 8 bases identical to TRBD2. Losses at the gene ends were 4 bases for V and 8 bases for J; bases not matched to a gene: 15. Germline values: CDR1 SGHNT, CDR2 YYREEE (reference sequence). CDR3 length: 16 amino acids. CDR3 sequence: CASSPPRAGGRGTQYF. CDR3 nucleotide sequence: TGTGCCAGCAGCCCCCCCAGGGCGGGAGGCAGGGGTACGCAGTATTTT.

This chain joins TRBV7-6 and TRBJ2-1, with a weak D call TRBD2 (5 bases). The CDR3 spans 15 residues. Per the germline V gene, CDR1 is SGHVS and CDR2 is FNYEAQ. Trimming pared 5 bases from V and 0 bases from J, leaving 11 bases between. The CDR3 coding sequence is TGTGCCAGCAGCCTAACCCGGGGCTCCTACAATGAGCAGTTCTTC. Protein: CASSLTRGSYNEQFF.

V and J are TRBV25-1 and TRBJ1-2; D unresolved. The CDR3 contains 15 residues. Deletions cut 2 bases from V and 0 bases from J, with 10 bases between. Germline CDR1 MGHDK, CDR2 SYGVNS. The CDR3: CASSEGGRTNYGYTF. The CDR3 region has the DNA TGTGCCAGCAGTGAAGGTGGCAGGACTAACTATGGCTACACCTTC.

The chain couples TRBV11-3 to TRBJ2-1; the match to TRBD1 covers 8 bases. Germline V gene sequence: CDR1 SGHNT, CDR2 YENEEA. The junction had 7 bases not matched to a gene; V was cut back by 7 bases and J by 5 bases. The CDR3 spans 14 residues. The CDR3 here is CASTRQGTHNEQFF. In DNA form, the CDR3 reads TGTGCCAGCACCCGACAGGGGACCCACAATGAGCAGTTCTTC.

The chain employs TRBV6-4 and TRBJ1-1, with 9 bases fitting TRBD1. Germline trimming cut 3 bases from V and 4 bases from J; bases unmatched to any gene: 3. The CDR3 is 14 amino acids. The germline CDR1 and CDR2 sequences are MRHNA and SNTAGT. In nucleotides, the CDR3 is TGTGCCAGCAGTGAACAGGGGGCGGTCACTGAAGCTTTCTTT. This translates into CASSEQGAVTEAFF.

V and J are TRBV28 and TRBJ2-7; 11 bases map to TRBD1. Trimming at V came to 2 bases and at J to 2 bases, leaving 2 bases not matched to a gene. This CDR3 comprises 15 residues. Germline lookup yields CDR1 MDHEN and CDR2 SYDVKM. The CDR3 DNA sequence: TGTGCCAGCAGTTTAGGGACAGGGGGGGCCTACGAGCAGTACTTC. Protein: CASSLGTGGAYEQYF.

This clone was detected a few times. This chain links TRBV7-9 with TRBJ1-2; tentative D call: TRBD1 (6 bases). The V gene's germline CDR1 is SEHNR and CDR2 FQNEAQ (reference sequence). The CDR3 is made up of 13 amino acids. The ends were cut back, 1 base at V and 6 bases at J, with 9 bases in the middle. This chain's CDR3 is CASSLEGVDGYTF. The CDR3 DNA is TGTGCCAGCAGCTTAGAGGGGGTGGATGGCTACACCTTC.

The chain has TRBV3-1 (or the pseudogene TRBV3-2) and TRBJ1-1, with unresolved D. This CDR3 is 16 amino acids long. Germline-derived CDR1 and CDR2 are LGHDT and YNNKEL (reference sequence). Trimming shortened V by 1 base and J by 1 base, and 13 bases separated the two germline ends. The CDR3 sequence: CASSQGLQLSNTEAFF. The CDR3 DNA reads TGTGCCAGCAGCCAAGGATTGCAACTGTCGAACACTGAAGCTTTCTTT.

CDR3 in amino acids: CATSDGGLGNTGELFF. CDR3 in DNA: TGTGCCACCAGTGACGGGGGACTGGGGAACACCGGGGAGCTGTTTTTT. The rearrangement uses TRBV24-1 and TRBJ2-2; tentative D call: TRBD2 (6 bases). The CDR3 loop spans 16 amino acids. Trimming stripped 4 bases from V and 1 base from J, with 12 bases between. Germline V gene lookup returns CDR1 KGHDR and CDR2 SFDVKD.

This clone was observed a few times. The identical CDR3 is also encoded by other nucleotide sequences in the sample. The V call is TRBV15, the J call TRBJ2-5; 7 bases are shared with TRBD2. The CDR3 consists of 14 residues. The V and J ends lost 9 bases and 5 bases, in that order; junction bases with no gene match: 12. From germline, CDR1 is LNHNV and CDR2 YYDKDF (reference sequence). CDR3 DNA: TGTGCCACTTCTACGAGGGGAGGGAGCGAGACCCAGTACTTC. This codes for CATSTRGGSETQYF.

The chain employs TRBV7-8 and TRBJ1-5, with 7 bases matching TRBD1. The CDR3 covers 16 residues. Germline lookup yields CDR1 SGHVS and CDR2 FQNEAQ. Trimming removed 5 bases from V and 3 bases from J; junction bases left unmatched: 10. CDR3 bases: TGTGCCAGCAGCGCAGCAGAACAGGGGTTCAATCAGCCCCAGCATTTT. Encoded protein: CASSAAEQGFNQPQHF. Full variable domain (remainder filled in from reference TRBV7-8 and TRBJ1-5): GAGVSQSPRYKVAKRGQDVALRCDPISGHVSLFWYQQALGQGPEFLTYFQNEAQLDKSGLPSDRFFAERPEGSVSTLKIQRTQQEDSAVYLCASSAAEQGFNQPQHFGDGTRLSIL.

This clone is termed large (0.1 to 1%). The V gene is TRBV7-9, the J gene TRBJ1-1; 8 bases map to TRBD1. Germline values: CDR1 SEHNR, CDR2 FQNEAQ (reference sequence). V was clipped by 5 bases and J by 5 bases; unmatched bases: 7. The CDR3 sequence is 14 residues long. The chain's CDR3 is CASSARQGWTEAFF. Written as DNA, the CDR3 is TGTGCCAGCAGCGCACGACAGGGGTGGACTGAAGCTTTCTTT.

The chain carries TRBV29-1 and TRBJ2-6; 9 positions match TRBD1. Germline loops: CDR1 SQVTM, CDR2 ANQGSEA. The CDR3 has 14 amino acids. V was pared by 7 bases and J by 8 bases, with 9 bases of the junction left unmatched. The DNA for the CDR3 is TGCAGCGCGACCCAACAGGGGGCAACCAACGTCCTGACTTTC. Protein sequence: CSATQQGATNVLTF. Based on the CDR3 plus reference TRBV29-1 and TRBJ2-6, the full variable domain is SAVISQKPSRDICQRGTSLTIQCQVDSQVTMMFWYRQQPGQSLTLIATANQGSEATYESGFVIDKFPISRPNLTFSTLTVSNMSPEDSSIYLCSATQQGATNVLTFGAGSRLTVL.

CDR3 region: CASSPASGRSYEQFF. CDR3 DNA sequence: TGCGCCAGCAGCCCAGCTAGCGGGAGATCCTATGAGCAGTTCTTC. The chain joins TRBV5-1 to TRBJ2-1; 10 bases are a match to TRBD2. Germline V gene lookup returns CDR1 SGHRS and CDR2 YFSETQ. Trimming at V came to 4 bases and at J to 8 bases, leaving 9 bases not matched to a gene. The CDR3 is 15 residues long.

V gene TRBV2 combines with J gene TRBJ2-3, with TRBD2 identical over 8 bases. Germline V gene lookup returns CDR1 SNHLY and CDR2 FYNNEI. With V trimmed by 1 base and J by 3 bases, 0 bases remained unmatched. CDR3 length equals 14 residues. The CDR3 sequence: CASSEGLATDTQYF. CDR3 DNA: TGTGCCAGCAGTGAAGGACTAGCGACAGATACGCAGTATTTT.

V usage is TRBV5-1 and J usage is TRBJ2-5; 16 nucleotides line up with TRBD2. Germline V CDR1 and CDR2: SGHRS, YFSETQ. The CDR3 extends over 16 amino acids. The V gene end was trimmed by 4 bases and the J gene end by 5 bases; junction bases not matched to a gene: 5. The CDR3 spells CASSLGTSGRAETQYF. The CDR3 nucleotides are TGCGCCAGCAGCCTAGGGACTAGCGGGAGGGCGGAGACCCAGTACTTC.

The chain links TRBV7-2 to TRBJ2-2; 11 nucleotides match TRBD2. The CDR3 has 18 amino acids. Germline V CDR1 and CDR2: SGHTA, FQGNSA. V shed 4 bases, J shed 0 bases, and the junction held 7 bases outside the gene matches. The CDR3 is CASSSQLAGGSNTGELFF. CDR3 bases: TGTGCCAGCAGCTCTCAATTAGCGGGGGGGTCGAACACCGGGGAGCTGTTTTTT.